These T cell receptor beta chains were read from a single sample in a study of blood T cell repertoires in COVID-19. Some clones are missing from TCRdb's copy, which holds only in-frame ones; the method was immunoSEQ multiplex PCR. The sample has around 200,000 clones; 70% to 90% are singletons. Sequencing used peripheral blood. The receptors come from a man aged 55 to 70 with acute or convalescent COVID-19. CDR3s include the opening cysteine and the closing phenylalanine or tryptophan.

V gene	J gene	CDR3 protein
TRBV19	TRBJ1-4	CASMGQGSGKLFF
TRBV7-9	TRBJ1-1	CASSLGGLPGAFF
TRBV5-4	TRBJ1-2	CASSLTGGSSVRDGYTF
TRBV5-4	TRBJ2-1	CASSSDRRNEQFF
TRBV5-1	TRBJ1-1	CASSTDRGLMNTEAFF
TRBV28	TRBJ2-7	CASSLRTGEQYF
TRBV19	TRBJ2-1	CASSIPGQGNNEQFF
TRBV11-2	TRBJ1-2	CASSFPGQGAQGHTF
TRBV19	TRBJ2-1	CASSITFSYNEQFF
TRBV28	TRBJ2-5	CASSPRTGKGETQYF
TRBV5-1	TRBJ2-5	CASSLEWTGKETQYF
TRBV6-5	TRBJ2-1	CASSSYLNEQFF
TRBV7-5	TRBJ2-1	CAVRQGDNEQFF
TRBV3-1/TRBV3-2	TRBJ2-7	CASSHSFMSRGYEQYF
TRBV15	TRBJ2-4	CATSRDWTGGQIAKNIQYF
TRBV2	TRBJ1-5	CASSEAKTSLTQRRQPQHF
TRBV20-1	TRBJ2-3	CSASGRDMTTDTQYF
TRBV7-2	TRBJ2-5	CASSSSDRGPSPQYF
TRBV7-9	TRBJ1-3	CASSFGSSGNTIYF
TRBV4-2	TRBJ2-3	CASSQEGLAGALWGDTQYF
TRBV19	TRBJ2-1	CASSTRLAGGPSSYNEQFF
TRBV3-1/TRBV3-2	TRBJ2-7	CASSGTNYEQYF
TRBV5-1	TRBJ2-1	CASSLDRPIHNEQFF
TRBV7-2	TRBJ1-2	CASSSVRGTF
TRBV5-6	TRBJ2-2	CASSLETISTEELFF
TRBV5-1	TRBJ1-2	CASSPPGGSSGYTF
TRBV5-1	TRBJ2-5	CASSLGLAGGPETQYF
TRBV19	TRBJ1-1	CASRLGQGGTEAFF
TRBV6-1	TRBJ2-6	CASSDRGTGANVLTF
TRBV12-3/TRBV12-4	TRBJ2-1	CAGTSSGMNEQFF
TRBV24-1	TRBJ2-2	CATSDAGGFAGELFF
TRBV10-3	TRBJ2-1	CAISDGTSHNEQFF
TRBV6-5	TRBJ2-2	CASSYRGQPNTGELFF
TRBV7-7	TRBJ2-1	CASSPGVAGDNEQFF
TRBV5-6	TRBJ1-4	CASSYRTGQSNEKLFF
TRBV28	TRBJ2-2	CASSGTGDTGELFF
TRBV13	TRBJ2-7	CASSQQRRGHISYEQYF
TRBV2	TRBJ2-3	CASAPRQGITDTQYF
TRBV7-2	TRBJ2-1	CASSLGPRSYNEQFF
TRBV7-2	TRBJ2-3	CASSNGLAGGTDTQYF
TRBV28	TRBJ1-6	CASSVGTAVSPLHF
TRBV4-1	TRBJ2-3	CASSQDRGRRGNTQYF
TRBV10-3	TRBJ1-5	CAIQGAGGGQPQHF
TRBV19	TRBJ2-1	CASRGTSSSYNEQFF
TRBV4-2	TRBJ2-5	CASSQDITTQETQYF
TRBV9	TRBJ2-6	CASSVRGSGANVLTF
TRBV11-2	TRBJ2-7	CASKATSGSYEQYF
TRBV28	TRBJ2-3	CASSSPRRASTDTQYF
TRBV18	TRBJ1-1	CASSPPGIYGLNEAFF
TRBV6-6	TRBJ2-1	CASSPLPGLADNEQFF
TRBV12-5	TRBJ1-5	CASGLVQETGDGQPQHF
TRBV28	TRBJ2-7	CASSRAYEQYF
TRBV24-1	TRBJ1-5	CATSDDRDQPQHF
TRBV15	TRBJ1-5	CATSSGQGDVQPQHF
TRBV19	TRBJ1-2	CASKGHLVLDGYTF
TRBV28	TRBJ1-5	CASSFYGQGNQPQHF
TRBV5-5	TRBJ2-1	CASSLAFRYNEQFF
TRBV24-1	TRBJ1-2	CATSDAGTGNYGYTF
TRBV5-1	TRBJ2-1	CASSLGTSGSNEQFF